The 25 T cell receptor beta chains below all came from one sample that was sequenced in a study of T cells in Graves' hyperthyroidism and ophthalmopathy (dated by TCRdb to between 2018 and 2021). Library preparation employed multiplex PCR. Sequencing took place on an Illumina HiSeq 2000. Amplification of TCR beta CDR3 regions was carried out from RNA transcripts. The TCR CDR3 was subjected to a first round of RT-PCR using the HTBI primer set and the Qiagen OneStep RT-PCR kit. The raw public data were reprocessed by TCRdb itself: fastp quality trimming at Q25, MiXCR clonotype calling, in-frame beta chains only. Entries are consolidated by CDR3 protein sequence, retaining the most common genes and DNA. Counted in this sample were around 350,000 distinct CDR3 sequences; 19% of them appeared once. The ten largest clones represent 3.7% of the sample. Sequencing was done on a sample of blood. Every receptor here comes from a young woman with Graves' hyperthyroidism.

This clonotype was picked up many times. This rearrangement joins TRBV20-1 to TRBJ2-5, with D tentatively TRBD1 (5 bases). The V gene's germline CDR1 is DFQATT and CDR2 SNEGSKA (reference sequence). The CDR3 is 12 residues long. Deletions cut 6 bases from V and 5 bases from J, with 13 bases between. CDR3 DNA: TGCAGTGCCAGCCCAGGGCAGGAGACCCAGTACTTC. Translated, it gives CSASPGQETQYF.

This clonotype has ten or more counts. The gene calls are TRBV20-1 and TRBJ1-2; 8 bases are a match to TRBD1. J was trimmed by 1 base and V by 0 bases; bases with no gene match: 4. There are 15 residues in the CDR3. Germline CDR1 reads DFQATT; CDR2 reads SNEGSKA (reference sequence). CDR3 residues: CSARERDRNNYGYTF. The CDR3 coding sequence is TGCAGTGCTAGAGAGCGGGACAGGAATAACTATGGCTACACCTTC.

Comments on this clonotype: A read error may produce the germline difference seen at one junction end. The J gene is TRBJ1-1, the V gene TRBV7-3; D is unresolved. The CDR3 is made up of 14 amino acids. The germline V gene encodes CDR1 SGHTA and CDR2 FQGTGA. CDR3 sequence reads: CSSSLTAMNTEAFF. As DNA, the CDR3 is TGTTCCAGCAGCTTAACCGCAATGAACACTGAAGCTTTCTTT.

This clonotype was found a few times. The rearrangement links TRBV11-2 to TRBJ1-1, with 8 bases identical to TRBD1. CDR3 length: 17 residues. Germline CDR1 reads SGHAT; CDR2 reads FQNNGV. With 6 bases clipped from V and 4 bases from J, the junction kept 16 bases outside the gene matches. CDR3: CASSKVAGGASGTEAFF. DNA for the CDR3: TGTGCCAGCAGTAAGGTAGCAGGGGGCGCTTCGGGCACTGAAGCTTTCTTT.

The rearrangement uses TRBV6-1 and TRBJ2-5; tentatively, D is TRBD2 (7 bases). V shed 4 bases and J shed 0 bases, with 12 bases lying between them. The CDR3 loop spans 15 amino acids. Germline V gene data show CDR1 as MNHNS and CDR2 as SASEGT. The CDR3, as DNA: TGTGCCAGCAGTGGGGCGGGGGCTAACCAAGAGACCCAGTACTTC. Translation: CASSGAGANQETQYF.

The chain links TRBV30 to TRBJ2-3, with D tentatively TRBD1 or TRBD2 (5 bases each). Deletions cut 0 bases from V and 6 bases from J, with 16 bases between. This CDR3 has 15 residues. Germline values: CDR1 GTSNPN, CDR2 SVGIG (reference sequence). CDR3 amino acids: CAWSVPLIEGDTQYF. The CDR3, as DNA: TGTGCCTGGAGTGTACCGTTAATCGAGGGGGATACGCAGTATTTT.

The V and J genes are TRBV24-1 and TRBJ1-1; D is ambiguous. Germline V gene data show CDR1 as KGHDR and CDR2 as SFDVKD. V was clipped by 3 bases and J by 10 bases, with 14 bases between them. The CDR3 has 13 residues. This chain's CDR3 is CATSDGTYLGAFF. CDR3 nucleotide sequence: TGTGCCACCAGTGATGGAACCTATTTAGGAGCTTTCTTT.

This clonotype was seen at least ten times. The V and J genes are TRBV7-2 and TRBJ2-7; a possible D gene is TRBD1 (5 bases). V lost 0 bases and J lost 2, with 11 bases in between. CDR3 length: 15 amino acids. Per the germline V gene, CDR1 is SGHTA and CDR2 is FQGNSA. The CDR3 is CASSLAATEAYEQYF. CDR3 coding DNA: TGTGCCAGCAGCTTAGCGGCGACAGAGGCCTACGAGCAGTACTTC.

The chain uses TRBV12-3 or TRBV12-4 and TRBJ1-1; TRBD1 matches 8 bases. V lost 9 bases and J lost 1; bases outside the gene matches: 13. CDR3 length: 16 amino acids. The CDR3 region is CARGRLGQGANTEAFF. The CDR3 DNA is TGTGCCAGGGGCCGGTTGGGGCAGGGGGCGAACACTGAAGCTTTCTTT.

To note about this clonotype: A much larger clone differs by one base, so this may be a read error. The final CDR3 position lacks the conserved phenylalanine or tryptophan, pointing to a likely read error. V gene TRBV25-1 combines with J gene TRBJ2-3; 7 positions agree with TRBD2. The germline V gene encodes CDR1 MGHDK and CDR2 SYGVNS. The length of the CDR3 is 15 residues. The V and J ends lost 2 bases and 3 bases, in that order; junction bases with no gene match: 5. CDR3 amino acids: CASSEGAGETDTQYC. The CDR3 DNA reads TGTGCCAGCAGTGAAGGGGCGGGGGAGACAGATACGCAGTATTGT.

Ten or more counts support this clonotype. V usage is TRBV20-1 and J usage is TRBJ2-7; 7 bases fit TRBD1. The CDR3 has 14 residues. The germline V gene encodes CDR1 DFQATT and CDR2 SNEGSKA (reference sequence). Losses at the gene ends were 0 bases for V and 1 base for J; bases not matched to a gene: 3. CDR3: CSARDKGQSYEQYF. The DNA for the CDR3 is TGCAGTGCTAGAGATAAGGGACAGTCCTACGAGCAGTACTTC.

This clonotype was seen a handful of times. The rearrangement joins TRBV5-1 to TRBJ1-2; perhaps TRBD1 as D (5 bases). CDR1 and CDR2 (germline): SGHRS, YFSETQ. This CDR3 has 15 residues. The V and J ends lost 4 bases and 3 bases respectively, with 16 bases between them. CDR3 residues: CASSPGPQIDYGYTF. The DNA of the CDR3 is TGCGCCAGCAGCCCGGGACCCCAGATCGACTATGGCTACACCTTC.

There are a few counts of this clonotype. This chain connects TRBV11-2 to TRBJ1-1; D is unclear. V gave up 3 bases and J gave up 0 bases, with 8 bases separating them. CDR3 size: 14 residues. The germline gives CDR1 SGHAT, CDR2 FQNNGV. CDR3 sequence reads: CASSFTTVNTEAFF. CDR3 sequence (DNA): TGTGCCAGCAGCTTCACCACGGTGAACACTGAAGCTTTCTTT.

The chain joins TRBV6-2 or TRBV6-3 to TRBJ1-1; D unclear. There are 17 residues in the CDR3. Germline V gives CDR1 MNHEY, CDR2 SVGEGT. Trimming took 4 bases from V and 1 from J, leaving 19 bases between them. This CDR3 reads CASSLTRNAVSNTEAFF. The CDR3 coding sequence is TGTGCCAGCAGTTTAACCCGCAATGCAGTTTCGAACACTGAAGCTTTCTTT.

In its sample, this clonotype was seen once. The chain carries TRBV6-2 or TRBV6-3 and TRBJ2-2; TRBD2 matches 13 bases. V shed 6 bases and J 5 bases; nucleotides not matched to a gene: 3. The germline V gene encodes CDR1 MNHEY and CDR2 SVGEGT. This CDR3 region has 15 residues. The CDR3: CASSGTSGITGELFF. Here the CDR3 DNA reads TGTGCCAGCAGCGGGACTAGCGGGATTACCGGGGAGCTGTTTTTT.

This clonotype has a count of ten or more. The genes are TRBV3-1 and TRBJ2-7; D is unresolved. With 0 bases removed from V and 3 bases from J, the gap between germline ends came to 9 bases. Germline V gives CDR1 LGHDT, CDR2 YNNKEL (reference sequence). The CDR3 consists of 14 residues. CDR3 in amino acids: CASSQEGLNYEQYF. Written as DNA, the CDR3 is TGTGCCAGCAGCCAAGAGGGATTGAACTACGAGCAGTACTTC.

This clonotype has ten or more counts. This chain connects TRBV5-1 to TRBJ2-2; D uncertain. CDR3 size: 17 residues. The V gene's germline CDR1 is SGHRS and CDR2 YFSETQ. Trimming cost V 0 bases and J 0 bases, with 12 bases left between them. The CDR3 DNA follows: TGCGCCAGCAGCTTGGGATTGGGGTCCGCGAACACCGGGGAGCTGTTTTTT. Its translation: CASSLGLGSANTGELFF.

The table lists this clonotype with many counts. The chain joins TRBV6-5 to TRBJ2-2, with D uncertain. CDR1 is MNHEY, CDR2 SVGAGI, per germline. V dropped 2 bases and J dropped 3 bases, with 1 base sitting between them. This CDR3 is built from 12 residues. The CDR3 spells CASSYDTGELFF. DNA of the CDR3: TGTGCCAGCAGTTACGACACCGGGGAGCTGTTTTTT.

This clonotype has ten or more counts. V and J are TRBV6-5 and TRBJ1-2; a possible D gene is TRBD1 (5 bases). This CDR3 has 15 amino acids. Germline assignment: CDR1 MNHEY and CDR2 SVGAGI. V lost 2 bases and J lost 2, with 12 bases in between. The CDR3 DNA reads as TGTGCCAGCAGTTACCGGGGGGGAGGGAACTATGGCTACACCTTC. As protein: CASSYRGGGNYGYTF.

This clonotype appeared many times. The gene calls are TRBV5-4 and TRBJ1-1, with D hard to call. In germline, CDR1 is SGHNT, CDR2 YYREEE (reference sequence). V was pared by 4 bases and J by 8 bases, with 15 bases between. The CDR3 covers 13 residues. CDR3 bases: TGTGCCAGCAGCCGCCGGATGGCGGAAGAAGCTTTCTTT. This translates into CASSRRMAEEAFF.

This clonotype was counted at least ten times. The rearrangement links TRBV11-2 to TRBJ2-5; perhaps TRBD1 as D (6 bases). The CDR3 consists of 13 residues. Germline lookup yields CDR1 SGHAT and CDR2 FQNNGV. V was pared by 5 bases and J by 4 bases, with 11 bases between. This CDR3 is CASSEGVGETQYF. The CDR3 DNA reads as TGTGCCAGCAGCGAGGGGGTGGGAGAGACCCAGTACTTC.

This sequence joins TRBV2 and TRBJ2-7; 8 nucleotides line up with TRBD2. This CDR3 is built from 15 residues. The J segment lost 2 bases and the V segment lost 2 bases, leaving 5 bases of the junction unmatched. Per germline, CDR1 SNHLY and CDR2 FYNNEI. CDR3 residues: CASSELAGPTYEQYF. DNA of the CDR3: TGTGCCAGCAGTGAACTAGCGGGTCCTACCTACGAGCAGTACTTC.

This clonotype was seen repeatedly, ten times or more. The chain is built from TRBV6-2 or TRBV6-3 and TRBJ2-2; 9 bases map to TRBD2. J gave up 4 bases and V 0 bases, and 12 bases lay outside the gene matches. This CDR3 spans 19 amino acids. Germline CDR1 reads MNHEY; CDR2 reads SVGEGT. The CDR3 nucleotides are TGTGCCAGCAGTTACTCGGGGCTAGCGGGGAAGTCGACCACCGGGGAGCTGTTTTTT. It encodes CASSYSGLAGKSTTGELFF.

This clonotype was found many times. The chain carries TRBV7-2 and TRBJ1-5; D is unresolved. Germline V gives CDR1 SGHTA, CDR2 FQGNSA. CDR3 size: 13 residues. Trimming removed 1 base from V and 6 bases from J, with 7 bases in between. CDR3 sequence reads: CASSLVFGQPQHF. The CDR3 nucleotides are TGTGCCAGCAGCTTAGTCTTTGGTCAGCCCCAGCATTTT.

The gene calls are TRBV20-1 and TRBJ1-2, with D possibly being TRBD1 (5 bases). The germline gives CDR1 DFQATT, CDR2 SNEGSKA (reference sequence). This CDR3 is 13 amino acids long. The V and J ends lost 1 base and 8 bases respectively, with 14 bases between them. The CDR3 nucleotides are TGCAGTGCTAGAGGGGTGTGGGGGTCCGGCTACACCTTC. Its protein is CSARGVWGSGYTF.